Shown below are 14 T cell receptor beta chains from a single sample sequenced in a study of blood T cell repertoires in COVID-19. Repertoires were generated with immunoSEQ multiplex PCR, while TCRdb's copy carries only in-frame clones and drops some. The sample lists 95,000 to 110,000 clones, roughly four fifths occurring once. The sample was peripheral blood. These receptors were collected from a woman of 80 years or more with active or convalescent COVID-19.

This chain connects TRBV7-8 to TRBJ2-7, with D possibly TRBD2 on 6 matching bases. CDR1 is SGHVS, CDR2 FQNEAQ, per germline. The CDR3 length is 15 residues. V shed 1 base and J shed 0 bases, with 10 bases lying between them. The CDR3 region is CASSLGGTLSYEQYF. The CDR3 DNA reads TGTGCCAGCAGCTTAGGCGGGACTCTCTCCTACGAGCAGTACTTC.

The chain recombines TRBV5-5 with TRBJ1-3; a possible D gene is TRBD1 (6 bases). With 0 bases removed from V and 9 bases from J, the gap between germline ends came to 13 bases. Germline CDR1 is SGHKS and CDR2 is YYEKEE (reference sequence). This CDR3 comprises 14 residues. CDR3 protein: CASSLEGELGTIYF. CDR3 bases: TGTGCCAGCAGCTTGGAGGGGGAATTGGGCACCATATATTTT.

This clone was observed a single time. This rearrangement joins TRBV10-3 to TRBJ1-2; 9 nucleotides match TRBD1. Germline V gives CDR1 ENHRY, CDR2 SYGVKD. V lost 6 bases, J lost 2 bases, and 7 bases stayed unmatched. The CDR3 length is 15 residues. In nucleotides, the CDR3 is TGTGCCATCAGGGGACCGGGACAGGGAAACTATGGCTACACCTTC. It specifies CAIRGPGQGNYGYTF.

The rearrangement joins TRBV6-5 to TRBJ1-2; D unclear. The CDR3 is 10 amino acids. Germline V gene data show CDR1 as MNHEY and CDR2 as SVGAGI. The V and J ends lost 8 bases and 3 bases respectively, with 4 bases between them. The DNA of the CDR3 is TGTGCCAGCTATTACTATGGCTACACCTTC. Its protein is CASYYYGYTF.

The DNA for the CDR3 is TGTGCCTGGAATCCGGGGTTGGGCAATCAGCCCCAGCATTTT. Its protein product is CAWNPGLGNQPQHF. V usage is TRBV30 and J usage is TRBJ1-5; D is uncertain. Trimming shortened V by 4 bases and J by 2 bases, and 12 bases separated the two germline ends. Germline V gene sequence: CDR1 GTSNPN, CDR2 SVGIG (reference sequence). This CDR3 region has 14 residues.

The V call is TRBV28, the J call TRBJ1-1, with 7 bases lining up with TRBD1. The CDR3 is 13 residues long. CDR1 is MDHEN, CDR2 SYDVKM, per germline. V trimming: 3 bases; J trimming: 6 bases; junction bases outside the gene matches: 4. Written as DNA, the CDR3 is TGTGCCAGCAGTTTGGGGCAGGGGGCTGAAGCTTTCTTT. This codes for CASSLGQGAEAFF. Full variable domain (missing parts from reference TRBV28 and TRBJ1-1): DVKVTQSSRYLVKRTGEKVFLECVQDMDHENMFWYRQDPGLGLRLIYFSYDVKMKEKGDIPEGYSVSREKKERFSLILESASTNQTSMYLCASSLGQGAEAFFGQGTRLTVV.

The gene calls are TRBV6-2 or TRBV6-3 and TRBJ1-1, with D tentatively TRBD1 (6 bases). Looked up from germline, CDR1 is MNHEY and CDR2 is SVGEGT. The CDR3 spans 14 residues. The V gene lost 4 bases and the J gene lost 0 bases, with 9 bases spanning the gap. As DNA, the CDR3 is TGTGCCAGCAGTTTGAGGGGGATGAACACTGAAGCTTTCTTT. This codes for CASSLRGMNTEAFF.

The chain employs TRBV7-2 and TRBJ1-1; D is unclear. Germline V lookup: CDR1 SGHTA, CDR2 FQGNSA. The CDR3 consists of 14 residues. V lost 11 bases and J lost 2, with 18 bases in between. DNA for the CDR3: TGTGCCCCTACTAGGGCCCCGAGTAACACTGAAGCTTTCTTT. Its protein is CAPTRAPSNTEAFF.

The V and J genes are TRBV30 and TRBJ2-3; 7 nucleotides line up with TRBD1. The ends lost 4 bases at V and 5 bases at J; junction bases unmatched: 6. Germline values: CDR1 GTSNPN, CDR2 SVGIG (reference sequence). The CDR3 contains 13 residues. The CDR3 DNA follows: TGTGCCTGGAAACAGGGGCAACGAGATACGCAGTATTTT. Encoded protein: CAWKQGQRDTQYF.

The chain links TRBV7-9 to TRBJ1-2; 10 bases fit TRBD1. Looked up from germline, CDR1 is SEHNR and CDR2 is FQNEAQ (reference sequence). V shed 4 bases, J shed 2 bases, and the junction held 4 bases outside the gene matches. The CDR3 is 15 amino acids. CDR3 sequence reads: CASSSGQGGNYGYTF. The CDR3 bases are TGTGCCAGCAGCTCCGGACAGGGGGGAAACTATGGCTACACCTTC.

The chain joins TRBV2 to TRBJ2-7; D unresolved. V was pared by 6 bases and J by 3 bases, with 6 bases between. CDR3 size: 11 residues. Germline loops: CDR1 SNHLY, CDR2 FYNNEI. The CDR3 DNA reads TGTGCCAGCAGCAGAAACTACGAGCAGTACTTC. Amino acid sequence: CASSRNYEQYF.

This clone came up a few times. This chain uses TRBV28 with TRBJ1-1; 9 bases are a match to TRBD1. Germline-derived CDR1 and CDR2 are MDHEN and SYDVKM. This CDR3 region has 13 residues. After removal of 6 bases from V and 10 bases from J, the junction contained 9 bases not matched to a gene. The CDR3 nucleotides read TGTGCCAGCAGACCGGGACAGGGAGGGAGAGCTTTCTTT. It translates to CASRPGQGGRAFF.

V usage is TRBV25-1 and J usage is TRBJ1-1, with a possible D match to TRBD1 (6 bases). V was trimmed by 3 bases and J by 0 bases, leaving 20 bases between them. Germline loops: CDR1 MGHDK, CDR2 SYGVNS. This CDR3 is built from 18 residues. CDR3 in amino acids: CASSDRGGAGPVNTEAFF. CDR3 bases: TGTGCCAGCAGTGATCGGGGGGGGGCAGGGCCCGTGAACACTGAAGCTTTCTTT.

The rearrangement uses TRBV5-1 and TRBJ1-2; D gene uncertain. The CDR3 spans 12 residues. Germline CDR1 SGHRS, CDR2 YFSETQ. With 6 bases removed from V and 2 bases from J, the gap between germline ends came to 8 bases. The CDR3 DNA reads TGCGCCAGCACCGACGGGAACTATGGCTACACCTTC. It codes for CASTDGNYGYTF. Together with reference TRBV5-1 and TRBJ1-2, the CDR3 gives the full variable domain: KAGVTQTPRYLIKTRGQQVTLSCSPISGHRSVSWYQQTPGQGLQFLFEYFSETQRNKGNFPGRFSGRQFSNSRSEMNVSTLELGDSALYLCASTDGNYGYTFGSGTRLTVV.